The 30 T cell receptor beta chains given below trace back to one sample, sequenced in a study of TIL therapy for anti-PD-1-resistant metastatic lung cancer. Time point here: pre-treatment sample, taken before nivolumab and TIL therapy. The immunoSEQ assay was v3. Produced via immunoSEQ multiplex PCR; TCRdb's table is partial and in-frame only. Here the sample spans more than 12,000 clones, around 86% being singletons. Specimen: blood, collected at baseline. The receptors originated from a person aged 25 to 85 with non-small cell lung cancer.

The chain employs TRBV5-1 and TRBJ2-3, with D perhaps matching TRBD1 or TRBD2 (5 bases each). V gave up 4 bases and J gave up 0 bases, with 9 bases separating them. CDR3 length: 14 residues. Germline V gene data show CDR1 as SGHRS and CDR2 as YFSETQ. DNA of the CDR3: TGCGCCAGCAGCCTGGGACCTAGCACAGATACGCAGTATTTT. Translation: CASSLGPSTDTQYF.

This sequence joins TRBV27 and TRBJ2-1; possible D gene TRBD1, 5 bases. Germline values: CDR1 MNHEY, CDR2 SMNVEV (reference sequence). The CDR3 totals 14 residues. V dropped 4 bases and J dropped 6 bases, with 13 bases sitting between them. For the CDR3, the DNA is TGTGCCAGCAGTTCCGGCCTGGGGCCCAATGAGCAGTTCTTC. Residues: CASSSGLGPNEQFF.

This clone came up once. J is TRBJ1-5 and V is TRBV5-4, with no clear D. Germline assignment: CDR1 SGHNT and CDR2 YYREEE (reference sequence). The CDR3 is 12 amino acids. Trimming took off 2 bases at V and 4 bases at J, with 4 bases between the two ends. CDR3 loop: CASSFMNQPQHF. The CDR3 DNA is TGTGCCAGCAGCTTCATGAATCAGCCCCAGCATTTT.

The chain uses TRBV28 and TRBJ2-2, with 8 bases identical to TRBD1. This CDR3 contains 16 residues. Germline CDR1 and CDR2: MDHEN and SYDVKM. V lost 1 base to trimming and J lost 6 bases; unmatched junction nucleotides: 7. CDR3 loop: CASSLYGQGGAGELFF. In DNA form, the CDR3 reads TGTGCCAGCAGTTTATACGGACAGGGTGGAGCCGGGGAGCTGTTTTTT.

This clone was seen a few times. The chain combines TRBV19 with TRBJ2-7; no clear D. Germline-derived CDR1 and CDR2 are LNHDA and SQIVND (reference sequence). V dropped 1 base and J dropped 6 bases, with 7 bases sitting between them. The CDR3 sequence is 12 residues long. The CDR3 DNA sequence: TGTGCCAGTAGTATAGGTGACACCGAGCAGTACTTC. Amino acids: CASSIGDTEQYF. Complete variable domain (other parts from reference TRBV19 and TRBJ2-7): DGGITQSPKYLFRKEGQNVTLSCEQNLNHDAMYWYRQDPGQGLRLIYYSQIVNDFQKGDIAEGYSVSREKKESFPLTVTSAQKNPTAFYLCASSIGDTEQYFGPGTRLTVT.

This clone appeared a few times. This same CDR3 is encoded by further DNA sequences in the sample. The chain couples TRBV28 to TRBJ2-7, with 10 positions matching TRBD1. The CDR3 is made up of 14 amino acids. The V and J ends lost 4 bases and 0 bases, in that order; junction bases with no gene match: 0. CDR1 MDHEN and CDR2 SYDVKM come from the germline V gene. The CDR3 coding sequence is TGTGCCAGCAGTTGGGACAGGGGCTCCTACGAGCAGTACTTC. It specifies CASSWDRGSYEQYF.

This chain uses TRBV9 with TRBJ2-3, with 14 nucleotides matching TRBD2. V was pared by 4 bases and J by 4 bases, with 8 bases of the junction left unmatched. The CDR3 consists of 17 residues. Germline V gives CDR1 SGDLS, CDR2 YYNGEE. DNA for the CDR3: TGTGCCAGCAGCAGACCGACTAGCGGGGGGGCCGCAGATACGCAGTATTTT. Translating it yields CASSRPTSGGAADTQYF. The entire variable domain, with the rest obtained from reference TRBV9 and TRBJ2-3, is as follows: DSGVTQTPKHLITATGQRVTLRCSPRSGDLSVYWYQQSLDQGLQFLIQYYNGEERAKGNILERFSAQQFPDLHSELNLSSLELGDSALYFCASSRPTSGGAADTQYFGPGTRLTVL.

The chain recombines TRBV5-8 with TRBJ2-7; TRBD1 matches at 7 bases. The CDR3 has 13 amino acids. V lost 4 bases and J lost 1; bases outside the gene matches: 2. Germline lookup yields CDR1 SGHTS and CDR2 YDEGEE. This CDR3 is CASSRQGSYEQYF. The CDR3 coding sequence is TGTGCCAGCAGCAGACAGGGTTCCTACGAGCAGTACTTC.

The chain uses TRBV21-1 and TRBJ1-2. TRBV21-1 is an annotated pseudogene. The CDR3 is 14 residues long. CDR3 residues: CASSKGPANYGYTF. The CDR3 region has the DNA TGTGCCAGCAGCAAGGGTCCGGCTAACTATGGCTACACCTTC.

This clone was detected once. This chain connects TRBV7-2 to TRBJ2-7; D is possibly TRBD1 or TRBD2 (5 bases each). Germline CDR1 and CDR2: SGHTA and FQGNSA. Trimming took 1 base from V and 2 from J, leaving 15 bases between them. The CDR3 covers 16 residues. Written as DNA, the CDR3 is TGTGCCAGCAGCTTAGGGGTGGGGACGCCAACCTACGAGCAGTACTTC. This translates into CASSLGVGTPTYEQYF.

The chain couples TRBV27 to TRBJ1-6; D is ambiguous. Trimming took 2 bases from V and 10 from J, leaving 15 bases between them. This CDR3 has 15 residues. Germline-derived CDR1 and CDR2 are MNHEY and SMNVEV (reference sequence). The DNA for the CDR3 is TGTGCCAGCAGTTTACACCACCCCCCGGGATCACCCCTCCACTTT. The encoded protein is CASSLHHPPGSPLHF.

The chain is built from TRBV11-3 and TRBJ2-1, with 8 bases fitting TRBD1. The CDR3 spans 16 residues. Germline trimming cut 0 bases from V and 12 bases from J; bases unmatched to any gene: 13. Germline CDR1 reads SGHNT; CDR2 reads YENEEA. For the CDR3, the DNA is TGTGCCAGCAGCTTAGATCAAGGTGGCAGGGGGCATCGGCAGTTCTTC. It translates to CASSLDQGGRGHRQFF.

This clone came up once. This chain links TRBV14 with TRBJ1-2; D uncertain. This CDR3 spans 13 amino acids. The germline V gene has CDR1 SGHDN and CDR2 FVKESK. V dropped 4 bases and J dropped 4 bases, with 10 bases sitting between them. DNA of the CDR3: TGTGCCAGCAGCCGGCAGGCGATCTATGGCTACACCTTC. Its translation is CASSRQAIYGYTF.

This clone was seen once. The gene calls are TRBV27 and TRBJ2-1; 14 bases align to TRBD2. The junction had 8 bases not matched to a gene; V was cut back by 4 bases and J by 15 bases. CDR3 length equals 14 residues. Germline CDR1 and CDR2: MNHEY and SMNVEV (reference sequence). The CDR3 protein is CASSSRTSGGPGFF. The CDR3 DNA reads TGTGCCAGCAGTTCCAGGACTAGCGGGGGGCCCGGGTTCTTC.

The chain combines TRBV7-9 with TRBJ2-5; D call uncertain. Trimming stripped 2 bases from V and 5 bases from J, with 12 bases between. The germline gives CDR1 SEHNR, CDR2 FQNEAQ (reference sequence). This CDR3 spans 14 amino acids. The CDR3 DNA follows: TGTGCCAGCAGCTTATTCCCATCTAGGGAGACCCAGTACTTC. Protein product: CASSLFPSRETQYF.

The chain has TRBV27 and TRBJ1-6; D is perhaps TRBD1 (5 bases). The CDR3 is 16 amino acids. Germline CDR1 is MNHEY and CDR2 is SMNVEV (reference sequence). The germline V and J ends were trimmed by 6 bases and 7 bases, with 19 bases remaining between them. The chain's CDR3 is CASRALGGVSNSPLHF. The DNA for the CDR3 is TGTGCCAGCAGGGCCCTCGGGGGTGTTTCGAATTCACCCCTCCACTTT.

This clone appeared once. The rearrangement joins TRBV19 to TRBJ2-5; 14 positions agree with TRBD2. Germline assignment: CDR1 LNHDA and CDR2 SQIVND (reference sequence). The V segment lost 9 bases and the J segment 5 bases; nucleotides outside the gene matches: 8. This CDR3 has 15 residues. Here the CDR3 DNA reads TGTGCCAGCAGGCTCCGGACTAGCGGGAGGGAGACCCAGTACTTC. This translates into CASRLRTSGRETQYF.

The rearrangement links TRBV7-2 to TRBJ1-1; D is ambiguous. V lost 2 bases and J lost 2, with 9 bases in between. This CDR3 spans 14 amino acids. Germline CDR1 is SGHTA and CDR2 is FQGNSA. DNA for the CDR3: TGTGCCAGCAGCTTAAGTCAGGCTAACACTGAAGCTTTCTTT. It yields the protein CASSLSQANTEAFF.

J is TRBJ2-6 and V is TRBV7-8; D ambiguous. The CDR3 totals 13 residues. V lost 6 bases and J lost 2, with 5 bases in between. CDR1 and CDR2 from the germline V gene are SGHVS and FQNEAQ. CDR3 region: CASRSAGANVLTF. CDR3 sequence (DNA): TGTGCCAGCAGGTCGGCTGGGGCCAACGTCCTGACTTTC.

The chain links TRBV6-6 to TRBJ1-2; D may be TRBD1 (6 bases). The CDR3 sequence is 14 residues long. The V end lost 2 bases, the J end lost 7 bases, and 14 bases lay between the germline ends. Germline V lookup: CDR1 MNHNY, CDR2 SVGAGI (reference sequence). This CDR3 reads CASSYGDTRRGYTF. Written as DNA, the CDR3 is TGTGCCAGCAGTTACGGGGACACTCGACGTGGCTACACCTTC.

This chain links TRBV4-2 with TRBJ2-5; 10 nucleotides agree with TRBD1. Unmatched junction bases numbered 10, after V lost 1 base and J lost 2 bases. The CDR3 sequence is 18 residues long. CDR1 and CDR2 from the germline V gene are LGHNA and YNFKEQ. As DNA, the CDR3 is TGTGCCAGCAGCCAAGGCGATTTCGGGACAGGGGTGCAAGAGACCCAGTACTTC. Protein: CASSQGDFGTGVQETQYF.

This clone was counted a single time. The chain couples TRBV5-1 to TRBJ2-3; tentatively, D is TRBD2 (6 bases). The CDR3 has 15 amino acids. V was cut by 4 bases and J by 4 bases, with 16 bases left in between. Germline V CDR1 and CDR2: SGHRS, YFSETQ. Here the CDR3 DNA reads TGCGCCAGCAGCCTCGAACGCGGGGACGCAGATACGCAGTATTTT. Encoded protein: CASSLERGDADTQYF.

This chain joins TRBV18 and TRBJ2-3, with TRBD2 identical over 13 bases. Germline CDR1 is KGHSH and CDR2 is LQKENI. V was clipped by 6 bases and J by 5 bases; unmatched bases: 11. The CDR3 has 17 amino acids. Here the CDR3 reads CASSRMTSGGPGDTQYF. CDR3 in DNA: TGTGCCAGCTCTCGGATGACTAGCGGGGGGCCGGGAGATACGCAGTATTTT.

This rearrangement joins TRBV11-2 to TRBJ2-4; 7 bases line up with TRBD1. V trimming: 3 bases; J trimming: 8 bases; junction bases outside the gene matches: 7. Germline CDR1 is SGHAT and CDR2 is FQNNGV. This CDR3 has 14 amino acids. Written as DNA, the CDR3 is TGTGCCAGCAGCTTGTTGACAGGGATTTACATTCAGTACTTC. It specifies CASSLLTGIYIQYF.

CDR3: CASSLPGTAGNTIYF. The CDR3 nucleotides are TGTGCCAGCAGCTTGCCCGGGACTGCGGGAAACACCATATATTTT. V and J are TRBV5-4 and TRBJ1-3; tentative D call: TRBD1 (5 bases). V lost 1 base and J lost 4, with 12 bases in between. CDR3 length: 15 amino acids. The V gene's germline CDR1 is SGHNT and CDR2 YYREEE (reference sequence).

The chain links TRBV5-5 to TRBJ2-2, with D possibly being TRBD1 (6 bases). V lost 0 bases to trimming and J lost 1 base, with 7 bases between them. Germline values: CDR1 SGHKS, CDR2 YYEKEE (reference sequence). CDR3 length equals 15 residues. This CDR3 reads CASSLGTVNTGELFF. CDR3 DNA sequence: TGTGCCAGCAGCTTGGGGACAGTGAACACCGGGGAGCTGTTTTTT.

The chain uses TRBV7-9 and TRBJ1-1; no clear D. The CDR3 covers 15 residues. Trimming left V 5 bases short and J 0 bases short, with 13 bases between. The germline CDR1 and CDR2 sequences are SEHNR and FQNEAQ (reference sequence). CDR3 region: CASSPNSAMNTEAFF. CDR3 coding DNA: TGTGCCAGCAGCCCCAACAGTGCGATGAACACTGAAGCTTTCTTT.

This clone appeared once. The chain's CDR3 is CAWSGDRGEYEQYF. In DNA form, the CDR3 reads TGTGCCTGGAGTGGGGACAGGGGGGAGTACGAGCAGTACTTC. The rearrangement uses TRBV30 and TRBJ2-7; 11 bases are shared with TRBD1. Germline loops: CDR1 GTSNPN, CDR2 SVGIG (reference sequence). The V segment lost 1 base and the J segment 4 bases; nucleotides outside the gene matches: 3. The CDR3 runs 14 residues.

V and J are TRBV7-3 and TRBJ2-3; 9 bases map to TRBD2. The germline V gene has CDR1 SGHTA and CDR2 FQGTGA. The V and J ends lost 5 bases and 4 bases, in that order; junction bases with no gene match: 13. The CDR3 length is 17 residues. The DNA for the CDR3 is TGTGCCAGCAGCCCAATAAGAGGGAGCGGGAGGTCAGATACGCAGTATTTT. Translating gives CASSPIRGSGRSDTQYF.

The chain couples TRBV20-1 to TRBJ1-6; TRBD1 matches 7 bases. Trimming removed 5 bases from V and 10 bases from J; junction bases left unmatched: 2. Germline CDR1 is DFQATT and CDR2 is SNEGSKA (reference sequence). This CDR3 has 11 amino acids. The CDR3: CSADRESPLHF. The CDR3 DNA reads TGCAGTGCTGACAGGGAGTCACCCCTCCACTTT.